This T cell receptor beta chain was identified in a study of T cell clonotyping in hematopoietic cell transplantation. Study findings and constraints: Recipient TCR diversity dropped after transplant; expanded clonotypes rose from day 30 to 180. Higher Inverse Simpson Index values in graft donor and pretransplant recipient predicted broader posttransplant TCR diversity. Without cell sorting, CD4 versus CD8 contributions remain unresolved.

The V gene's germline CDR1 is SGHTA and CDR2 FQGNSA. The CDR3 extends over 15 amino acids. V was cut by 4 bases and J by 5 bases, with 17 bases left in between. A note on this clone: As yet, its antigen is unknown.

The assay was immunoSEQ multiplex PCR, and TCRdb's table has in-frame clones only and misses some. The top ten hold around 3% of the sample, which has approximately 16,000 clones, almost 90% seen once. The sample taken for sequencing was peripheral blood mononuclear cells. The chain employs TRBV7-2 and TRBJ2-5, with D perhaps matching TRBD1 or TRBD2 (6 bases each). The receptor was derived from a man aged 45 to 65 in good health. Some clones in this sample may be carry-over from other donors' samples. The CDR3 bases are TGTGCCAGCAGCTCCCTGGGGGGCAGGGAGGAGACCCAGTACTTC. It is translated as CASSSLGGREETQYF.